The 5 T cell receptor beta chains below all came from one sample that was sequenced in a study of control samples from healthy donors and cancer patients. TCRdb keeps only in-frame clones here, not all; method: immunoSEQ multiplex PCR. The top ten hold roughly 5% of the sample, which has about 82,000 clones, over 90% seen once. The sequencing sample was made of blood. These receptors all come from a woman in her late teens or twenties in good health.

For the CDR3, the DNA is TGTGCCAGCAGCCAGGGGGGCGCGGCGCAGTTCTTC. This sequence encodes CASSQGGAAQFF. J is TRBJ2-1 and V is TRBV27; D possibly corresponds to TRBD1 (7 bases). Trimming stripped 6 bases from V and 12 bases from J, with 15 bases between. CDR3 length: 12 residues. Germline V gene lookup returns CDR1 MNHEY and CDR2 SMNVEV (reference sequence).

The chain links TRBV4-3 to TRBJ2-1; 12 bases align to TRBD2. V was clipped by 0 bases and J by 8 bases; unmatched bases: 5. The CDR3 runs 16 residues. The germline V gene has CDR1 LGHNA and CDR2 YSLEER. In DNA, the CDR3 is TGCGCCAGCAGCCAAGAACTAGCGGGAGGTAACTATGAGCAGTTCTTC. Translating gives CASSQELAGGNYEQFF.

Notes on this clone: One end of the junction fails to match germline, which may point to a read error. The rearrangement links TRBV7-7 to TRBJ2-3; TRBD2 matches 11 bases. Germline lookup yields CDR1 SSHAT and CDR2 FNYEAQ (reference sequence). The CDR3 spans 16 residues. The CDR3 sequence: CASSALSSGGRDTQYF. The CDR3 bases are TGTGCTAGCAGCGCCCTCTCTAGCGGGGGGCGAGATACGCAGTATTTT.

V usage is TRBV5-4 and J usage is TRBJ2-3, with TRBD2 identical over 9 bases. This CDR3 contains 15 residues. CDR1 and CDR2 (germline): SGHNT, YYREEE (reference sequence). J lost 2 bases, V lost 2 bases, and 3 bases had no gene match. The CDR3 spells CASSLGGGATDTQYF. CDR3 nucleotides: TGTGCCAGCAGCTTAGGCGGGGGGGCCACAGATACGCAGTATTTT.

This chain joins TRBV6-1 and TRBJ2-4, with 9 bases that match TRBD1. J lost 1 base, V lost 2 bases, and 12 bases had no gene match. The germline gives CDR1 MNHNS, CDR2 SASEGT. This CDR3 is built from 19 residues. CDR3 amino acids: CASSELQGAEGPAKNIQYF. The CDR3 region has the DNA TGTGCCAGCAGTGAATTACAGGGGGCGGAGGGCCCGGCCAAAAACATTCAGTACTTC.